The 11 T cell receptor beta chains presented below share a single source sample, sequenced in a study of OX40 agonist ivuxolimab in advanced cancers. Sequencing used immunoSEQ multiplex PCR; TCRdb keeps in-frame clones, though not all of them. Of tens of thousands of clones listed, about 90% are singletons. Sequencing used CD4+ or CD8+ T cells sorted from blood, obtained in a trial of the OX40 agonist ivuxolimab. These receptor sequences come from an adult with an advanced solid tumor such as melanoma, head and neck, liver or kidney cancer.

The CDR3 DNA sequence: TGTGCCAGCAGCAGGGGCGGGACGCCCACAGATACGCAGTATTTT. It specifies CASSRGGTPTDTQYF. The chain couples TRBV7-3 to TRBJ2-3, with D maybe TRBD2 (6 bases). This CDR3 has 15 amino acids. V was shortened by 5 bases and J by 2 bases, with 14 bases between the two germline ends. Germline V gene data show CDR1 as SGHTA and CDR2 as FQGTGA.

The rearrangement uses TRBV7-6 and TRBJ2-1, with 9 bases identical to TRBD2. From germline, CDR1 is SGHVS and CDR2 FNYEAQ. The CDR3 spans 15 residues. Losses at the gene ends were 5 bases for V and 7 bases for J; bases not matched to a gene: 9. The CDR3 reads CASSRGTSILNEQFF. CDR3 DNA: TGTGCCAGCAGCCGCGGGACTAGCATTTTGAATGAGCAGTTCTTC.

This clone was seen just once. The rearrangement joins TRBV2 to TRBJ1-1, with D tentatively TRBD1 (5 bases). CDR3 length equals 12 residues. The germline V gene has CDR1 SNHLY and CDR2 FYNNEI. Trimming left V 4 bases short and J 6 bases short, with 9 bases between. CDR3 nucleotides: TGTGCCAGCAGTGCCGACAGCCCTGAAGCTTTCTTT. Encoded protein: CASSADSPEAFF.

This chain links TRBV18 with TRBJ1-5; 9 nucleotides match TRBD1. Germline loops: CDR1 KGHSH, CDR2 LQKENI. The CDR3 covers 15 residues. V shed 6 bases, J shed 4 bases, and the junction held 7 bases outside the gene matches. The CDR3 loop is CASSGGQGLNQPQHF. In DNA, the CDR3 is TGTGCCAGCTCGGGGGGACAGGGCCTTAATCAGCCCCAGCATTTT.

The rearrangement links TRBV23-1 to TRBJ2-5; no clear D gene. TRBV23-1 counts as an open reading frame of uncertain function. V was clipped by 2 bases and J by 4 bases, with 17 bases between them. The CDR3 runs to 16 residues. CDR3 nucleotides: TGCGCCAGCAGTCAAGTGTTTCTCCGCCGGAGAGAGACCCAGTACTTC. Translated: CASSQVFLRRRETQYF.

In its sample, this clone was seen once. CDR3 residues: CASSWTSGRTGELFF. The CDR3 bases are TGCGCCAGCAGTTGGACTAGCGGGAGGACCGGGGAGCTGTTTTTT. The chain joins TRBV4-1 to TRBJ2-2, with 14 bases that match TRBD2. J lost 5 bases, V lost 6 bases, and 2 bases had no gene match. The CDR3 consists of 15 residues. Germline loops: CDR1 MGHRA, CDR2 YSYEKL.

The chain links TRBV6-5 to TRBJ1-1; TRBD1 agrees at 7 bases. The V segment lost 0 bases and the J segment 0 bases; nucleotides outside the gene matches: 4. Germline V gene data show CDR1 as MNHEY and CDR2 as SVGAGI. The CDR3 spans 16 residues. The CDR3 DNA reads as TGTGCCAGCAGTTACTCCTCCAGGGGGATGAACACTGAAGCTTTCTTT. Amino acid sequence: CASSYSSRGMNTEAFF.

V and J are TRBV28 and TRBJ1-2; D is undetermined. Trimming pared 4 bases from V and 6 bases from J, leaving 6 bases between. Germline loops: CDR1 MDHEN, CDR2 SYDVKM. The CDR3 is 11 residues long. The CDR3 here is CASSSNHGYTF. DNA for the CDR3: TGTGCCAGCAGTTCGAATCATGGCTACACCTTC.

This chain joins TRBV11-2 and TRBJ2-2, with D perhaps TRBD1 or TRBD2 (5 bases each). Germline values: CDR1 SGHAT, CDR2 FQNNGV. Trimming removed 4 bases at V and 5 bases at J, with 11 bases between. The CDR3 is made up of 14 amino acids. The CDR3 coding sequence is TGTGCCAGCAGCTCGGGACCGGGGACCGGGGAGCTGTTTTTT. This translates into CASSSGPGTGELFF.

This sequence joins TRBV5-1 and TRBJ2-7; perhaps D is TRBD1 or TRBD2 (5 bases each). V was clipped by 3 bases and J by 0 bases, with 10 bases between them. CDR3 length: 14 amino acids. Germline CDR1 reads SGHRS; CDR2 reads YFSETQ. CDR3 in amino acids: CASSWDLSSYEQYF. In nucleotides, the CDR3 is TGCGCCAGCAGCTGGGACCTAAGCTCCTACGAGCAGTACTTC.

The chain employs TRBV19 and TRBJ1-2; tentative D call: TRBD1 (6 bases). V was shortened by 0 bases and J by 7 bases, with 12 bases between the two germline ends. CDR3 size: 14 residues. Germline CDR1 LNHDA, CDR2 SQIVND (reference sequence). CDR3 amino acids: CASSIDWQGTGYTF. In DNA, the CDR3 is TGTGCCAGTAGTATAGATTGGCAGGGGACTGGCTACACCTTC.